This TCR beta chain appears in the sequencing data of a study of regulatory T cells in long-lasting Graves disease. CDR3-region Arm-PCR and iRepertoire HTBI primers produced the TCR beta libraries. MiXCR, run by TCRdb on the multiplex PCR reads, gives a single entry per CDR3 protein. The table shows about 560,000 distinct CDR3 sequences, with about 16% occurring only once. Time point defined: newly diagnosed GD, antithyroid drugs for less than 3 months. PBMC RNA was the source of the TCR library. EDTA tubes held 9 to 10 milliliters of peripheral blood from each patient. V was pared by 5 bases and J by 0 bases, with 14 bases between. The germline gives CDR1 GTSNPN, CDR2 SVGIG (reference sequence). This CDR3 spans 15 amino acids. Whole-study results and caveats: Newly diagnosed disease favored TRBV20-1 and TRBJ2-1 over persistent disease.

As regards this clonotype: No antigen is known for it.

These same data were also listed under a study on T cells in Graves' hyperthyroidism and ophthalmopathy.

This specimen consisted of peripheral blood mononuclear cells (PBMCs), obtained at new diagnosis, from a patient treated with antithyroid drugs. This chain uses TRBV30 with TRBJ1-5, with D perhaps matching TRBD1 (6 bases). This TCR was recovered from a man aged 18 to 29 with Graves disease. CDR3 bases: TGTGCCTGGTTTCGGGGGGACAATAGCAATCAGCCCCAGCATTTT. Amino acid sequence: CAWFRGDNSNQPQHF.